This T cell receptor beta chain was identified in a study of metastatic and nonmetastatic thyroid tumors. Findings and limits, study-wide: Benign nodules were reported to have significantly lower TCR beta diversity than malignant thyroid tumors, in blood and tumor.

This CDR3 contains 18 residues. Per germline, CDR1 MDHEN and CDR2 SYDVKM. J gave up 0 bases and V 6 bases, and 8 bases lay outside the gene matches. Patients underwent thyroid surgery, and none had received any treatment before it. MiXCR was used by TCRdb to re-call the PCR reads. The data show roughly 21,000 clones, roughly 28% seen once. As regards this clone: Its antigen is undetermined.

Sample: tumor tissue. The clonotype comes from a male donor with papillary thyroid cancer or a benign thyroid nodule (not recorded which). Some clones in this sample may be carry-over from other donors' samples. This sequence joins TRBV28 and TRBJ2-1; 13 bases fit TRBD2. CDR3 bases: TGTGCCAGCAGAACTAGCGGGAGGGTCATTAGCTCCTACAATGAGCAGTTCTTC. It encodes CASRTSGRVISSYNEQFF. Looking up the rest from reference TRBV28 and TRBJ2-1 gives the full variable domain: DVKVTQSSRYLVKRTGEKVFLECVQDMDHENMFWYRQDPGLGLRLIYFSYDVKMKEKGDIPEGYSVSREKKERFSLILESASTNQTSMYLCASRTSGRVISSYNEQFFGPGTRLTVL.